This record looks at one T cell receptor beta chain sequence and its context. What it recognizes is unknown. These data originate in a study of T cells expressing NK-cell markers. The overall study: There were seven HCMV-seropositive donors and one seronegative donor among the eight sequenced. Study-wide points: Whether expanded NKG2C+ T cell clones were HCMV-specific remained unclear. In a few donors, dominant clonotypes made up about 28.3-60.1% of CD3+CD56-NKG2C+ cells.

Libraries used 5'RACE template switching adding universal primer site and UMIs. TCRdb re-called the 5' RACE reads and gives one entry per CDR3 protein, without DNA. The sample has approximately 170,000 distinct CDR3 sequences. Germline V gives CDR1 SGHDT, CDR2 YYEEEE. The CDR3 length is 16 residues. The sample taken for sequencing was blood T cells: a sorted CD56 or NKG2C T cell subset, CD4+ or CD8+ T cells, or bulk PBMC T cells (not recorded which). The V call is TRBV5-6, the J call TRBJ2-1; TCRdb lists TRBD2, though no DNA is available to test this call. The TCR originated in a man aged 18-69 years in good health. The chain's CDR3 is CASSFRGAGEENEQFF.